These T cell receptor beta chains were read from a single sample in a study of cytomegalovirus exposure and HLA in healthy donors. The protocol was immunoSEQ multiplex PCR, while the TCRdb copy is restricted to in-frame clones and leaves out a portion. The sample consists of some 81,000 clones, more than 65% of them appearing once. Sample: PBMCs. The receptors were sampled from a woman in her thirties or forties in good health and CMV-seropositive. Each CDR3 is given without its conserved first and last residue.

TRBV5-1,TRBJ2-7,ASSPRQGAGSYEQY
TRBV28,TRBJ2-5,ASSPRGSEETQY
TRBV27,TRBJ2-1,ASRALAGQYPTYNEQF
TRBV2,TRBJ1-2,ASSDQYPGIYGYT
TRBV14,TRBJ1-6,ASSQVTRGSPLH
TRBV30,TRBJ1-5,AWVGGESGPQH
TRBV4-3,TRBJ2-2,ASSQDEASGGELF
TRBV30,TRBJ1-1,AWIRQGGMNTEAF
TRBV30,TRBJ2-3,AWSVAGFGTDTQY
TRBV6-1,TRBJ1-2,ASRTGSSNYGYP
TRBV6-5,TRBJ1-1,ASSGDRMNTEAF
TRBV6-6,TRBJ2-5,ASSYPGHYQETQY
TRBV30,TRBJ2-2,AWRQGAWFVGELF
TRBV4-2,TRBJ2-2,ASSQDLRTNTGELF
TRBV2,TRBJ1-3,ASLSPRQGSSGNTIY
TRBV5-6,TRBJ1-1,ASSLAQGSNTEAF
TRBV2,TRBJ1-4,ASRDRGLEKLF
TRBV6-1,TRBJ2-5,ASSEGLGITETQY
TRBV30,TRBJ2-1,AWSPGLPNEQF
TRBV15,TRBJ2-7,ATSRGENSGYEQY
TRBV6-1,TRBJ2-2,ASTWTGTGELF
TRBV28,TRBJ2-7,ASSSITGSSSYEQY
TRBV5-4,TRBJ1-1,ASSLYLWNTEAF
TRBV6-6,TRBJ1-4,ASSYRESEKLF
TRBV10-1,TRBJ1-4,ARGSGLVVPNEKLF
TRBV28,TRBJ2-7,ASTSSYEQY
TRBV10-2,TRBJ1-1,ASQGLGLGNTEAF
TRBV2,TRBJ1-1,ASRVEAGHTEAF
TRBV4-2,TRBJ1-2,ASSQDRRQGSSSYGYT
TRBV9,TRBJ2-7,ASSVGTGRTSYEQY
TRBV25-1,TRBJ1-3,ASSALGLTSGNTIY
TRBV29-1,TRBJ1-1,SVHHQGGDTEAF
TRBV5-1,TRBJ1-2,ASSLFTGHGYT
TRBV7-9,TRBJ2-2,ASSLVRGGFTGELF
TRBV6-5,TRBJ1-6,ASRSRVQDSPLH
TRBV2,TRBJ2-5,ASSGWTVSREETQY
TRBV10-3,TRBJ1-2,AISEGVLNYGYT
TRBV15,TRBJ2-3,ATSIYGTSATDTQY
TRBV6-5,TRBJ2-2,ASSYWLVGGELF
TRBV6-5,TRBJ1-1,ATQEGGTEAF
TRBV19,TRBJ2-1,ASMGFGGGAAEQF
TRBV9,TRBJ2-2,ASSYTGGRTGELF
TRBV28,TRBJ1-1,ASQGLYTEAF
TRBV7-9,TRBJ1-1,ASRGSGVNTEAF
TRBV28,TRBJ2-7,ASSFTLQGLSYEQY